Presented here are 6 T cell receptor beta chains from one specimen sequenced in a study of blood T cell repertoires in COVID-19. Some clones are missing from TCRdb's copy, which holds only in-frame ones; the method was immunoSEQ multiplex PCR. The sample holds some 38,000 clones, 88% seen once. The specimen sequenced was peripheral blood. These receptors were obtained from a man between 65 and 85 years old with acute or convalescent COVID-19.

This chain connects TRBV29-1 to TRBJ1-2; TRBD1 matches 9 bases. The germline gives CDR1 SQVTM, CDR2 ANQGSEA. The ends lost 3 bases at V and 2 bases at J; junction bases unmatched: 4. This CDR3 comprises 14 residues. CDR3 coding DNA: TGCAGCGTTGAGACAGGGACAGGGAACTATGGCTACACCTTC. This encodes CSVETGTGNYGYTF.

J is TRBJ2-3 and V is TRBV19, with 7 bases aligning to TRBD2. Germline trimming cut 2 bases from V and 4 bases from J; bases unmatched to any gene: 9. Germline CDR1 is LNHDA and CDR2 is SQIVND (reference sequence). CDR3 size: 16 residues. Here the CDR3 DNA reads TGTGCCAGTAGTATAAAGGCGGGAGTTCTCCCAGATACGCAGTATTTT. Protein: CASSIKAGVLPDTQYF.

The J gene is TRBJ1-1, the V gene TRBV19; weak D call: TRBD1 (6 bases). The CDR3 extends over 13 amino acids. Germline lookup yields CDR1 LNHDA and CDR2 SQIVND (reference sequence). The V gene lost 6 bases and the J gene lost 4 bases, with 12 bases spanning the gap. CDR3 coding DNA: TGTGCCAGTAGGCAGGGGTTGATCACTGAAGCTTTCTTT. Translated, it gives CASRQGLITEAFF. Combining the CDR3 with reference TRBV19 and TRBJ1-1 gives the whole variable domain DGGITQSPKYLFRKEGQNVTLSCEQNLNHDAMYWYRQDPGQGLRLIYYSQIVNDFQKGDIAEGYSVSREKKESFPLTVTSAQKNPTAFYLCASRQGLITEAFFGQGTRLTVV.

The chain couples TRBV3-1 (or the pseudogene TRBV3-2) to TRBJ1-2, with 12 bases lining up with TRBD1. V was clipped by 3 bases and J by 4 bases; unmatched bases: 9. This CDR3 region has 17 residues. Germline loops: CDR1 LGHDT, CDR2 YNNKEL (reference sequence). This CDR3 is CASSHQGTGGRSYGYTF. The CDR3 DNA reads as TGTGCCAGCAGCCACCAAGGGACAGGGGGCCGAAGCTATGGCTACACCTTC.

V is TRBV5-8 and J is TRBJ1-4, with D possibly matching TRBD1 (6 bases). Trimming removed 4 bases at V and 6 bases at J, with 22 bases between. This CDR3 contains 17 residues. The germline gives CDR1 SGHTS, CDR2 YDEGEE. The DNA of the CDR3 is TGTGCCAGCAGCCGAGTAACCCGACGGGGGGCCGATGAAAAACTGTTTTTT. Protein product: CASSRVTRRGADEKLFF.

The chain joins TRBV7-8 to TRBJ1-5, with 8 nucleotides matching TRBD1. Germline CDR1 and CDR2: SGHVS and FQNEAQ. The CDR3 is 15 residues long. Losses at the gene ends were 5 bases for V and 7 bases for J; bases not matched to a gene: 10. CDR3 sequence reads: CASSMDRAKGQPQHF. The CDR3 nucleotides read TGTGCCAGCAGCATGGACAGGGCAAAGGGGCAGCCCCAGCATTTT.